The sample holds a few counts of the clone carrying this TCR beta chain. The authors' processing: Cell counts per sample came from amplifying reference gene primers. Measured with immunoSEQ multiplex PCR; TCRdb has only the in-frame clones, and not every one. Clonal size and the V and J genes are those of that table, whereas D and trimming came from the DNA. This sample has 30,000 to 40,000 clones, with 80% found just once. This entry belongs to a study of blood T cell repertoires in COVID-19. Study in general: There were acute and convalescent COVID-19 samples, and they came from the United States, Italy and Spain. T cells, B-cell-depleted T cells, or PBMCs supplied cDNA or gDNA.

The CDR3 is made up of 13 amino acids. The germline gives CDR1 SQVTM, CDR2 ANQGSEA. V lost 7 bases and J lost 5, with 17 bases in between. The receptor's source is a man at least 80 years old with acute or convalescent COVID-19. The chain has TRBV29-1 and TRBJ1-1, with TRBD1 as a possible D gene (6 bases). The sample was peripheral blood. The CDR3 region is CSATGGHRTEAFF. In DNA, the CDR3 is TGCAGCGCGACCGGGGGGCACCGGACTGAAGCTTTCTTT.